This TCR beta chain was retrieved from a study of blood T cell repertoires in COVID-19. Study-level background: PBMCs, B-cell-depleted T cells, or T cells were the source of the cDNA or gDNA that made up the material.

Those who participated ranged in age from 18 to 89 years and resided in about two dozen US areas. Resolution of symptoms, clearance, or two negative PCRs was present in recovered Cohort 3 donors. After removal of 2 bases from V and 9 bases from J, the junction contained 7 bases not matched to a gene. This CDR3 is 15 amino acids long. Germline assignment: CDR1 KGHSH and CDR2 LQKENI. How the authors handled the data: Amplification from reference gene primers served as the basis for estimated nucleated cell counts. The assay was immunoSEQ multiplex PCR, and TCRdb's table has in-frame clones only and misses some. V and J calls plus clone size are reproduced from that table; the DNA served to infer D and trimming. The data show 150,000 to 200,000 clones, around 84% seen once.

The chain combines TRBV18 with TRBJ2-2; TRBD2 agrees at 9 bases. Input material: PBMCs or T cells enriched from blood (not recorded which). The TCR originated in a woman between 45 and 65 years old who had recovered from COVID-19. The CDR3 coding sequence is TGTGCCAGCTCACCATCGAGCGGGGGGTACCGGGAGCTGTTTTTT. Amino acids: CASSPSSGGYRELFF.